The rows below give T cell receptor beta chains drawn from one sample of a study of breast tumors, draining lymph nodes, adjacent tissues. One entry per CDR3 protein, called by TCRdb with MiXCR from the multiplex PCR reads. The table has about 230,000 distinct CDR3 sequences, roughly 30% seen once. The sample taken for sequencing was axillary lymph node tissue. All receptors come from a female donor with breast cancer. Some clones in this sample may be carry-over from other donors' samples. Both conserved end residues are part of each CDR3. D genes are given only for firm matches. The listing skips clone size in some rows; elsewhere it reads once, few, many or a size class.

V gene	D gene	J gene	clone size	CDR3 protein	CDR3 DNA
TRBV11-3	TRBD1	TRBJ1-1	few	CASSSGGYGQWNTEAFF	TGTGCCAGCAGCTCAGGGGGCTACGGACAGTGGAACACTGAAGCTTTCTTT
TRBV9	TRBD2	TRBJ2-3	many	CASSVGSPAGVQTDTQYF	TGTGCCAGCAGCGTAGGAAGCCCAGCGGGAGTCCAAACAGATACGCAGTATTTT
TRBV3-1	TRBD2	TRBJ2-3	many	CASSPSTSGRSSTDTQYF	TGTGCCAGCAGCCCAAGCACTAGCGGGAGGTCGAGCACAGATACGCAGTATTTT
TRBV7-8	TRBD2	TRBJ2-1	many	CASSSWRGGSNEQFF	TGTGCCAGCAGCTCATGGAGGGGCGGGAGTAATGAGCAGTTCTTC
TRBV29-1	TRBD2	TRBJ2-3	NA	CSVVLYLTSSSTDTQYF	TGCAGCGTTGTCCTTTACCTGACTAGCTCGAGCACAGATACGCAGTATTTT
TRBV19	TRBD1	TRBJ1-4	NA	CASTRDRASNEKLFF	TGTGCCAGTACCCGGGACAGGGCCTCGAACGAAAAACTGTTTTTT
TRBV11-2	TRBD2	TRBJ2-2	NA	CASSLGGTSGRGVTGELFF	TGTGCCAGCAGCTTAGGGGGGACTAGCGGGAGGGGCGTCACCGGGGAGCTGTTTTTT
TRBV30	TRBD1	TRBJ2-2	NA	CAWTGQGLRELFF	TGTGCCTGGACGGGACAGGGGTTAAGGGAGCTGTTTTTT
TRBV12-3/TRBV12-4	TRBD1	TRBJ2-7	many	CASSRDRGDEQYF	TGTGCCAGCAGTAGGGACAGGGGAGACGAGCAGTACTTC
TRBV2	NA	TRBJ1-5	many	CASSEDRVDQPQHF	TGTGCCAGCAGTGAAGACAGGGTTGATCAGCCCCAGCATTTT
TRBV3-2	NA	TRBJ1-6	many	CASSPPEADLNSPLHF	TGTGCCAGCAGCCCCCCAGAGGCGGACCTTAATTCACCCCTCCACTTT
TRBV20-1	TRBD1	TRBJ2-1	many	CSAHRDREFNEQFF	TGCAGTGCACACCGGGACAGGGAATTCAATGAGCAGTTCTTC
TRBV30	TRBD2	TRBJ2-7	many	CAWIAGGAGEQYF	TGTGCCTGGATAGCGGGAGGAGCGGGGGAGCAGTACTTC
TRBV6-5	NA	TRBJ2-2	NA	CASLAQGSGGELFF	TGTGCCAGCCTGGCTCAGGGGTCTGGCGGGGAGCTGTTTTTT
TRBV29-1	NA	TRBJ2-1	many	CSTSISDYNEQFF	TGCAGCACCAGTATAAGCGACTACAATGAGCAGTTCTTC
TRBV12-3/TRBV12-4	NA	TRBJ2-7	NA	CASSAPEGDEQYF	TGTGCCAGCAGTGCCCCGGAGGGGGACGAGCAGTACTTC
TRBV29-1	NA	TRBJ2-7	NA	CSVAAQEYEQYF	TGCAGCGTTGCGGCACAGGAGTACGAGCAGTACTTC
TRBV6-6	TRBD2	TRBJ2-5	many	CASSPTSGRKVEETQYF	TGTGCCAGCAGCCCTACTAGCGGGAGGAAGGTTGAGGAGACCCAGTACTTC
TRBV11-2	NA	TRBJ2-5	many	CASSLAIPAVGQETQYF	TGTGCCAGCAGCTTAGCTATCCCAGCTGTAGGACAAGAGACCCAGTACTTC
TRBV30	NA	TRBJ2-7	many	CAWSPGPAVEQYF	TGTGCCTGGAGTCCGGGGCCAGCGGTCGAGCAGTACTTC
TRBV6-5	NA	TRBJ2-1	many	CASSLGRIRTRYYNEQFF	TGTGCCAGCAGCCTGGGAAGGATCCGGACCCGGTACTACAATGAGCAGTTCTTC
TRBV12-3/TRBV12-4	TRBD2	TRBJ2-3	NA	CASSFRTQAGADTQYF	TGTGCCAGCAGTTTCCGGACCCAAGCGGGAGCAGATACGCAGTATTTT
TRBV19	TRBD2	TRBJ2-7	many	CASSIAAGETYEQYF	TGTGCCAGTAGTATAGCAGCGGGAGAGACCTACGAGCAGTACTTC
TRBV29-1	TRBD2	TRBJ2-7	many	CSVRASGYEQYF	TGCAGCGTTCGGGCTAGCGGTTACGAGCAGTACTTC
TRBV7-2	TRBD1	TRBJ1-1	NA	CASSQEASQLGQLIEAFF	TGTGCCAGCAGCCAAGAGGCATCCCAACTGGGACAGCTAATTGAAGCTTTCTTT
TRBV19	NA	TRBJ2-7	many	CASREGFSYEQYF	TGTGCCAGTAGGGAAGGGTTCTCCTACGAGCAGTACTTC
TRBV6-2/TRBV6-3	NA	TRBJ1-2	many	CASSYGSAYGYTF	TGTGCCAGCAGTTACGGGTCTGCTTATGGCTACACCTTC
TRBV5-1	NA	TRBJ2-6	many	CASSFQGLSGANVLTF	TGCGCCAGCAGCTTCCAGGGCCTCTCTGGGGCCAACGTCCTGACTTTC
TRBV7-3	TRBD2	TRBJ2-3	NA	CASSVVAGGYNEQYF	TGTGCCAGCAGCGTCGTAGCGGGAGGTTACAATGAGCAGTATTTT
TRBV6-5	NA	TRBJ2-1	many	CASRPPGYNEQFF	TGTGCCAGCAGACCCCCCGGGTACAATGAGCAGTTCTTC
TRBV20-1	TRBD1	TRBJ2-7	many	CSAYTAGTGAYEQYF	TGCAGTGCCTATACAGCTGGGACAGGGGCCTACGAGCAGTACTTC
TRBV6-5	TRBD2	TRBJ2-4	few	CATVKGLAGLAKNIQYF	TGTGCCACCGTCAAAGGACTAGCGGGACTAGCCAAAAACATTCAGTACTTC
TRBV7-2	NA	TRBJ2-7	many	CASSLRPLYEQYF	TGTGCCAGCAGCTTGAGACCCCTCTACGAGCAGTACTTC
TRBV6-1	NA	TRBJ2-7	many	CASLTHHYEQYF	TGTGCCAGCTTAACCCATCACTACGAGCAGTACTTC
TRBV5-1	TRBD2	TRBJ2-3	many	CASSRVTSGSGTDTQYF	TGCGCCAGCAGCCGAGTGACTAGCGGGAGCGGTACAGATACGCAGTATTTT
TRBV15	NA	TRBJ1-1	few	CATSRDRVGSGGKTEAFF	TGTGCCACCAGCAGAGATAGGGTTGGGTCGGGTGGGAAAACTGAAGCTTTCTTT
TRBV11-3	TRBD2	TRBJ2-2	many	CASSLAGTTNTGELFF	TGTGCCAGCAGCTTAGCCGGGACTACCAACACCGGGGAGCTGTTTTTT
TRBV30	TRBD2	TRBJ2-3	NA	CARSPGLAGADTQYF	TGTGCCAGGAGTCCGGGACTAGCGGGAGCAGATACGCAGTATTTT
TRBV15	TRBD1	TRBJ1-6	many	CATSTNRGGSPLHF	TGTGCCACCAGCACAAACAGGGGGGGATCACCCCTCCACTTT
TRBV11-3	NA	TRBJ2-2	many	CASSPTSRSGELFF	TGTGCCAGCAGCCCTACCTCGCGGAGCGGGGAGCTGTTTTTT
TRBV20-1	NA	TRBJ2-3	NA	CSARDWVAGEDEQYF	TGCAGTGCTAGAGATTGGGTAGCAGGAGAAGATGAGCAGTATTTT
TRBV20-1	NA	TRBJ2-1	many	CSASPVLNEQFF	TGCAGTGCTAGCCCGGTGTTGAATGAGCAGTTCTTC